This T cell receptor beta chain was captured by sequencing in a study of blood T cell repertoires in COVID-19. Study details: Acute and convalescent COVID-19 specimens originated in the United States, Italy and Spain. From T cells, B-cell-depleted T cells, or PBMCs came the material, which was cDNA or gDNA.

J lost 7 bases, V lost 5 bases, and 11 bases had no gene match. This CDR3 region has 15 residues. From germline, CDR1 is MNHEY and CDR2 SMNVEV (reference sequence). In the authors' workflow: Amplified reference gene primers provided the basis for estimating nucleated cell counts. TCRdb's copy holds only in-frame clones and misses some; the assay was immunoSEQ multiplex PCR. V, J and clone size are taken as reported in that table, and D and trimming were inferred from the DNA itself. The sample contains 60,000 to 85,000 clones, around 88% of which appear only once. The TCR sequence derives from a human donor in a cohort sampled during active COVID-19. The rearrangement uses TRBV27 and TRBJ2-1; 7 bases are a match to TRBD2. Sequenced: peripheral blood. The CDR3 DNA reads as TGTGCCAGCAGTCTGACTAGCCCCAAGGGTAATGAGCAGTTCTTC. This gives the protein CASSLTSPKGNEQFF.